The 8 T cell receptor beta chains below were found in one sample sequenced in a study of T cell clones after liver transplantation. The data were produced by immunoSEQ multiplex PCR, yet TCRdb's version contains in-frame clones alone and is incomplete. The table has approximately 100,000 clones, 75% to 90% seen once; the top ten hold about 0.89%. The source material was CD4+ T cells from blood, sampled before liver transplant. The receptor set was obtained from a human donor who received a liver transplant.

The chain employs TRBV28 and TRBJ2-7; D is ambiguous. V lost 7 bases and J lost 0, with 13 bases in between. This CDR3 is 14 amino acids long. Germline assignment: CDR1 MDHEN and CDR2 SYDVKM. The CDR3 region is CASIARVSSYEQYF. CDR3 nucleotides: TGTGCCAGCATCGCGCGAGTAAGCTCCTACGAGCAGTACTTC.

The gene calls are TRBV15 and TRBJ2-3; 7 bases line up with TRBD2. The CDR3 extends over 18 amino acids. Germline CDR1 is LNHNV and CDR2 is YYDKDF (reference sequence). Trimming at V came to 0 bases and at J to 2 bases, leaving 11 bases not matched to a gene. In DNA, the CDR3 is TGTGCCACCAGCAGAGATTCTGGGGGGGTCGTTCTCACAGATACGCAGTATTTT. Translation gives CATSRDSGGVVLTDTQYF.

The DNA for the CDR3 is TGTGCCAGTAGTATAGTCGAATCGGGGGCCAAGATATACAATTCACCCCTCCACTTT. Protein: CASSIVESGAKIYNSPLHF. The chain combines TRBV19 with TRBJ1-6, with a tentative D call TRBD1 (6 bases). The CDR3 totals 19 residues. V was clipped by 1 base and J by 7 bases, with 23 bases between them. The germline CDR1 and CDR2 sequences are LNHDA and SQIVND (reference sequence).

This sequence joins TRBV18 and TRBJ2-3; 9 bases align to TRBD2. This CDR3 is built from 17 residues. V trimming: 3 bases; J trimming: 6 bases; junction bases outside the gene matches: 13. Looked up from germline, CDR1 is KGHSH and CDR2 is LQKENI. DNA for the CDR3: TGTGCCAGCTCACCGGGACAGCGGGGGGTCCGTGGGGATACGCAGTATTTT. This translates into CASSPGQRGVRGDTQYF.

This rearrangement joins TRBV5-1 to TRBJ1-1; no reliable D call. Germline V gives CDR1 SGHRS, CDR2 YFSETQ. V was pared by 2 bases and J by 5 bases, with 16 bases between. The CDR3 is made up of 15 amino acids. This chain's CDR3 is CASSFPWTGGTEAFF. The CDR3 DNA reads as TGCGCCAGCAGCTTCCCCTGGACGGGAGGGACTGAAGCTTTCTTT.

The chain uses TRBV19 and TRBJ1-5; D unclear. The length of the CDR3 is 14 residues. The V gene's germline CDR1 is LNHDA and CDR2 SQIVND (reference sequence). V lost 3 bases and J 1 base, leaving 7 bases between the germline ends. CDR3 DNA: TGTGCCAGTAGTATCGGTCGAAGCAATCAGCCCCAGCATTTT. Translated, it gives CASSIGRSNQPQHF. Drawing the rest from reference TRBV19 and TRBJ1-5, the complete variable domain is DGGITQSPKYLFRKEGQNVTLSCEQNLNHDAMYWYRQDPGQGLRLIYYSQIVNDFQKGDIAEGYSVSREKKESFPLTVTSAQKNPTAFYLCASSIGRSNQPQHFGDGTRLSIL.

This clone came up a few times. The genes are TRBV7-9 and TRBJ2-6; no firm D call. The length of the CDR3 is 16 residues. Germline assignment: CDR1 SEHNR and CDR2 FQNEAQ (reference sequence). Trimming removed 5 bases at V and 1 base at J, with 12 bases between. The CDR3 reads CASSKSLGSGANVLTF. CDR3 coding DNA: TGTGCCAGCAGCAAGAGTTTGGGTTCTGGGGCCAACGTCCTGACTTTC.

The count of this clone is one. The chain carries TRBV27 and TRBJ1-6, with a possible D match to TRBD1 (5 bases). V lost 7 bases to trimming and J lost 9 bases, with 19 bases between them. In germline, CDR1 is MNHEY, CDR2 SMNVEV (reference sequence). This CDR3 is built from 15 residues. The CDR3 nucleotides are TGTGCCAGCACCAAAGGCGCAGGGAATAGTTCACCCCTCCACTTT. Translated, it gives CASTKGAGNSSPLHF.